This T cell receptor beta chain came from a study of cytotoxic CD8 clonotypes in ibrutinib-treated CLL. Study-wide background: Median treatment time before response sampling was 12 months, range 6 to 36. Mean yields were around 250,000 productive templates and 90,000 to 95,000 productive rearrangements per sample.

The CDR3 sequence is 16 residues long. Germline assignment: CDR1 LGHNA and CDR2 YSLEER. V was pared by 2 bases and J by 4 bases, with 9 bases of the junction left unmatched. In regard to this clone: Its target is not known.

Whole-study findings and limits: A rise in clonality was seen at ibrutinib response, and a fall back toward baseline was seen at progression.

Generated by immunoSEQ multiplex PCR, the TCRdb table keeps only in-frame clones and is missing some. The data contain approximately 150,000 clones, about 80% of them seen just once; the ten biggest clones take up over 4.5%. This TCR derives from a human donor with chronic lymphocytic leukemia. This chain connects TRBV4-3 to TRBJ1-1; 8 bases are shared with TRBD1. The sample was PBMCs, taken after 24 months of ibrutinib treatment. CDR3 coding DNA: TGCGCCAGCAGCCAATCCCCAGGGGGCGCGATCACTGAAGCTTTCTTT. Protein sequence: CASSQSPGGAITEAFF.